This TCR beta chain was found in a study of T cells in Graves' hyperthyroidism and ophthalmopathy. The CDR3 spans 13 residues. The V end was cut by 4 bases, the J end by 5 bases, with 8 bases between. CDR1 and CDR2 (germline): MNHEY, SMNVEV (reference sequence). Hyperthyroidism, newly diagnosed and lasting under 2 months, affected patients aged 18 to 65. RNA transcripts served as the template for amplifying TCR beta CDR3 regions. The TCR CDR3 first-round RT-PCR relied on the HTBI primer set. MiXCR, applied by TCRdb to the multiplex PCR reads, yields one record per CDR3 protein. Here the sample spans about 400,000 distinct CDR3 sequences, about 15% being singletons. About this clonotype itself: What it recognizes is unknown.

Study results and limitations: Among thyroid clonotypes expanded above 0.001, most also appeared in blood.

The chain has TRBV27 and TRBJ1-4, with a tentative D call TRBD1 (6 bases). The specimen was blood. The TCR was taken from a young woman with Graves' hyperthyroidism. The CDR3 reads CASSWDKNEKLFF. CDR3 nucleotide sequence: TGTGCCAGCAGTTGGGACAAGAATGAAAAACTGTTTTTT.